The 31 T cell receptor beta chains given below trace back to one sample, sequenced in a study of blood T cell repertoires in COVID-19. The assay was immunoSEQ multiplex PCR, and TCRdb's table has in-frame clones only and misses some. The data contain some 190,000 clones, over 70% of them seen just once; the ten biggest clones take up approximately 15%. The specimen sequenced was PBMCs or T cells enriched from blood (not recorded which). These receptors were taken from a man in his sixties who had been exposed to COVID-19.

CDR3 nucleotide sequence: TGTGCCAGTGCCACGCAGGGACAGTACTATGGCTACACCTTC. It encodes CASATQGQYYGYTF. The chain recombines TRBV19 with TRBJ1-2; 7 bases align to TRBD1. V lost 8 bases, J lost 3 bases, and 9 bases stayed unmatched. The CDR3 runs to 14 residues. The germline V gene has CDR1 LNHDA and CDR2 SQIVND (reference sequence). Full variable domain (outside the CDR3, taken from reference TRBV19 and TRBJ1-2): DGGITQSPKYLFRKEGQNVTLSCEQNLNHDAMYWYRQDPGQGLRLIYYSQIVNDFQKGDIAEGYSVSREKKESFPLTVTSAQKNPTAFYLCASATQGQYYGYTFGSGTRLTVV.

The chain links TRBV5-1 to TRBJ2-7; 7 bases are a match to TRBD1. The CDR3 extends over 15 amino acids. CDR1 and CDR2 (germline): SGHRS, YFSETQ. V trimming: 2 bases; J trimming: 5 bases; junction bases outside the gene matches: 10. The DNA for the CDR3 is TGCGCCAGCAGCTTAACAGGGGAACTGGGTAACGAGCAGTACTTC. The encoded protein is CASSLTGELGNEQYF.

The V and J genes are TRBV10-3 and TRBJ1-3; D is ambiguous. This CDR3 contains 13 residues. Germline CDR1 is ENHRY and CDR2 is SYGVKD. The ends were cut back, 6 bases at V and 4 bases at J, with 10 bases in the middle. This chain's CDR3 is CAIRQPRGNTIYF. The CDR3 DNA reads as TGTGCCATCAGACAGCCCCGGGGAAACACCATATATTTT.

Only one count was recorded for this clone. The CDR3 sequence: CAWGDRGTSTDTQYF. For the CDR3, the DNA is TGTGCCTGGGGGGACAGGGGGACTAGCACAGATACGCAGTATTTT. The V call is TRBV30, the J call TRBJ2-3; 11 bases are shared with TRBD1. The CDR3 has 15 amino acids. CDR1 GTSNPN and CDR2 SVGIG come from the germline V gene (reference sequence). Trimming removed 5 bases from V and 0 bases from J; junction bases left unmatched: 4.

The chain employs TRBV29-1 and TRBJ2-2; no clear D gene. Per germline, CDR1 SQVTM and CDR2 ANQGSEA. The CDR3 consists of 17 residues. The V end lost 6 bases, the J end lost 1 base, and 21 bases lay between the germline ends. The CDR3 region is CSVLPYTSTRNTGELFF. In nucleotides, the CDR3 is TGCAGCGTCCTACCATATACCTCAACTCGGAACACCGGGGAGCTGTTTTTT.

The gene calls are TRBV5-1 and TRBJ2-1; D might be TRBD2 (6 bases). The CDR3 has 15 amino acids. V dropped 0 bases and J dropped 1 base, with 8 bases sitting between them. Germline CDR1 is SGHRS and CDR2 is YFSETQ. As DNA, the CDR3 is TGCGCCAGCAGCTTGGCGCGGGAATCCTACAATGAGCAGTTCTTC. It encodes CASSLARESYNEQFF.

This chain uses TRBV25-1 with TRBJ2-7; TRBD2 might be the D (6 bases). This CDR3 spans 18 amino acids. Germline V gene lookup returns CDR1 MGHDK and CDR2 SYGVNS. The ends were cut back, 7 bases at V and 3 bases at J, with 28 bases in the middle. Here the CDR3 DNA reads TGTGCCAGCACCCTCCGGGGACTCAGTCACACCGCTTGCTACGAGCAGTACTTC. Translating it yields CASTLRGLSHTACYEQYF.

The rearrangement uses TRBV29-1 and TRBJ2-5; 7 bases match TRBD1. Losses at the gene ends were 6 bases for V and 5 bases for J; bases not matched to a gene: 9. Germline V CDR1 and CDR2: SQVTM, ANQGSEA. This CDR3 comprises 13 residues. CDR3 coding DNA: TGCAGCGTAGAGGACAGGCACAGGGAGACCCAGTACTTC. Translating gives CSVEDRHRETQYF.

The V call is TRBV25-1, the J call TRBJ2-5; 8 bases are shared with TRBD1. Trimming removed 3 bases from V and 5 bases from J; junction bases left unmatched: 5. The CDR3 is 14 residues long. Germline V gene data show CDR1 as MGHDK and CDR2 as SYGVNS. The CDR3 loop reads CASSDDRGWETQYF. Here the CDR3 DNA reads TGTGCCAGCAGTGATGACAGGGGTTGGGAGACCCAGTACTTC.

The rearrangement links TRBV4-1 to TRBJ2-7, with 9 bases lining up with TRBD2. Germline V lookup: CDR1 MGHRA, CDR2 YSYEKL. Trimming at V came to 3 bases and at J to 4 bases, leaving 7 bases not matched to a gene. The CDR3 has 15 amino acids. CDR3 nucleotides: TGCGCCAGCAGCCAGATTCTAGCGGGAAGATACGAGCAGTACTTC. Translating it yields CASSQILAGRYEQYF.

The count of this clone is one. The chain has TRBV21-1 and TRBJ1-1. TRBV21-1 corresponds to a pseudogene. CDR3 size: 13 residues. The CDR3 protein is CASSNGGATEAFF. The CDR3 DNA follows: TGTGCCAGCAGCAACGGGGGTGCCACTGAAGCTTTCTTT.

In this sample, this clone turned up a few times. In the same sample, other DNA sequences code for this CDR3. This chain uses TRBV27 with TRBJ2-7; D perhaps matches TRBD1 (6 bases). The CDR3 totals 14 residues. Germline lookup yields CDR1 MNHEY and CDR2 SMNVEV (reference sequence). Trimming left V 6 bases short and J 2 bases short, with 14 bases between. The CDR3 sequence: CASSPSRGPYEQYF. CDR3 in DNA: TGTGCCAGCAGCCCATCCAGGGGCCCCTACGAGCAGTACTTC.

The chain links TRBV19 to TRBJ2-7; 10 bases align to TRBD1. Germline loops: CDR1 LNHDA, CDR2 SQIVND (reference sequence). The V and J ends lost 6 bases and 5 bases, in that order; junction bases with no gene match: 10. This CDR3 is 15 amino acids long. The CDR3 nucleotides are TGTGCCAGTAGGATGAGGACAGGGGGTGTCAACGAGCAGTACTTC. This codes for CASRMRTGGVNEQYF. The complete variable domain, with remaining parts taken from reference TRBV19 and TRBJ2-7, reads DGGITQSPKYLFRKEGQNVTLSCEQNLNHDAMYWYRQDPGQGLRLIYYSQIVNDFQKGDIAEGYSVSREKKESFPLTVTSAQKNPTAFYLCASRMRTGGVNEQYFGPGTRLTVT.

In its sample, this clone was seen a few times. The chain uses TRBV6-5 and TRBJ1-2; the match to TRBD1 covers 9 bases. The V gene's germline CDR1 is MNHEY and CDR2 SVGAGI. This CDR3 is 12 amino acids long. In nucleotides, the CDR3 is TGTGTCTCTACAGGGGGCATGGGTGGCTACACCTTC. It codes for CVSTGGMGGYTF.

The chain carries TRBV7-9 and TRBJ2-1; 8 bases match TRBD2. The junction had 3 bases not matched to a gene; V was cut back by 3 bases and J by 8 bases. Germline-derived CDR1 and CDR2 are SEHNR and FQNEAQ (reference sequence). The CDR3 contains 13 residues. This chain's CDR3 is CASSFGGADEQFF. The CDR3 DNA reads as TGTGCCAGCAGCTTCGGGGGGGCCGATGAGCAGTTCTTC.

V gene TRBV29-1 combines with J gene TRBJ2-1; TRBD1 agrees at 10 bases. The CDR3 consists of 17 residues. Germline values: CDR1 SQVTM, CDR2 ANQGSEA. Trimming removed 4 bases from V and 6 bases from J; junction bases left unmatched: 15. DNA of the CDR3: TGCAGCGTTGTCCCCAGGGCGGGACAGGGGCGTAGCAATGAGCAGTTCTTC. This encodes CSVVPRAGQGRSNEQFF.

The CDR3 loop reads CASSSTGTGSRYTF. CDR3 in DNA: TGTGCCAGCAGTTCTACCGGGACAGGGAGTCGCTACACCTTC. The chain uses TRBV6-5 and TRBJ1-2; TRBD1 agrees at 9 bases. The V segment lost 4 bases and the J segment 9 bases; nucleotides outside the gene matches: 9. CDR1 is MNHEY, CDR2 SVGAGI, per germline. CDR3 length: 14 residues.

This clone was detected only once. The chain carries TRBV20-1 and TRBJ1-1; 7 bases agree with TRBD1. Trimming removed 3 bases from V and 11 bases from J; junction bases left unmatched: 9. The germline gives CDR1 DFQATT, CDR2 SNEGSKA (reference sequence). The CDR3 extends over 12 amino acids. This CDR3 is CSASHRGVGAFF. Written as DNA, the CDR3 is TGCAGTGCTAGTCACAGGGGAGTTGGGGCTTTCTTT.

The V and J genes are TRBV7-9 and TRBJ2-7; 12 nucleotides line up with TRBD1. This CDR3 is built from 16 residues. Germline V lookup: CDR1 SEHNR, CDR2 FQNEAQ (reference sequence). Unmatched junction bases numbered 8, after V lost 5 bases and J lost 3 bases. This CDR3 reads CASSPTGTGGLYEQYF. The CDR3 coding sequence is TGTGCCAGCAGCCCTACCGGGACAGGGGGCCTCTACGAGCAGTACTTC.

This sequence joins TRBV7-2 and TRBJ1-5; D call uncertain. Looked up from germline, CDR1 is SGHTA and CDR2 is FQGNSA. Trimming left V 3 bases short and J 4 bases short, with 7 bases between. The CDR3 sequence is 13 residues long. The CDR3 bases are TGTGCCAGCAGCTTTGGAGTTAATCAGCCCCAGCATTTT. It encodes CASSFGVNQPQHF.

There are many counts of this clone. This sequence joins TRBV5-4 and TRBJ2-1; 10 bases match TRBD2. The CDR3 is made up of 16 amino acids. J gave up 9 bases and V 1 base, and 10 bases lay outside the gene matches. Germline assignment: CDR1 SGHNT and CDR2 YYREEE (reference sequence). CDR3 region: CASSLSSGRARSEQFF. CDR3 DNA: TGTGCCAGCAGCTTGTCCAGCGGGAGGGCCAGGAGTGAGCAGTTCTTC.

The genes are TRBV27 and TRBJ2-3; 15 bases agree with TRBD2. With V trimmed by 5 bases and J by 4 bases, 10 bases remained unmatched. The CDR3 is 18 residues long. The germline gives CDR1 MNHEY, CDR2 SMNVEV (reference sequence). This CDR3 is CASSPRTSGRAGADTQYF. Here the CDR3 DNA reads TGTGCCAGCAGTCCACGGACTAGCGGGAGGGCCGGCGCAGATACGCAGTATTTT.

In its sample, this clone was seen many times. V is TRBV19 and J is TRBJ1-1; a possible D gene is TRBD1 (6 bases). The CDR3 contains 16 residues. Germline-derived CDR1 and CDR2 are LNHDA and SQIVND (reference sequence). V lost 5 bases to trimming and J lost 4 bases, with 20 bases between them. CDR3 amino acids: CASSALTGFSTTEAFF. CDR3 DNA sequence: TGTGCCAGTAGTGCCCTGACAGGATTCAGCACCACTGAAGCTTTCTTT.

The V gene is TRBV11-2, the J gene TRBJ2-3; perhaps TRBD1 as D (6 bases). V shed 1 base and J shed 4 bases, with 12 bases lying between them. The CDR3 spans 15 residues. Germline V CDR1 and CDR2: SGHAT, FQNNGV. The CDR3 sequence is CASSLGNREADTQYF. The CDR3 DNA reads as TGTGCCAGCAGCTTAGGGAACAGGGAAGCAGATACGCAGTATTTT.

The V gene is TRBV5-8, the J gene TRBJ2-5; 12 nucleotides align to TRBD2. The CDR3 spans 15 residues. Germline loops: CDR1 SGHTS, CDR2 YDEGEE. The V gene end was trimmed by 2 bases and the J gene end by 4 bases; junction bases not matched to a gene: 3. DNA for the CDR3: TGTGCCAGCAGCTTCCCGGGACTAGCGGGAGAGACCCAGTACTTC. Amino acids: CASSFPGLAGETQYF.

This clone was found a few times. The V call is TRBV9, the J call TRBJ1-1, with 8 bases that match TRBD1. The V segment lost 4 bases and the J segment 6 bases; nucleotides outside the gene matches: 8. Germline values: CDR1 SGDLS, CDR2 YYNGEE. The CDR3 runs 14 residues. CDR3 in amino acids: CASSTGGMAAEAFF. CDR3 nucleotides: TGTGCCAGCAGCACAGGGGGGATGGCAGCTGAAGCTTTCTTT.

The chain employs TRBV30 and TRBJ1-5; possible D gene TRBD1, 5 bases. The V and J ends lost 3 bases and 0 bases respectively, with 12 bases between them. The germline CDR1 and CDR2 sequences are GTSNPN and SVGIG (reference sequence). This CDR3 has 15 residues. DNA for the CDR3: TGTGCCTGGAGAGGAGGGGATTATAGCAATCAGCCCCAGCATTTT. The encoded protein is CAWRGGDYSNQPQHF.

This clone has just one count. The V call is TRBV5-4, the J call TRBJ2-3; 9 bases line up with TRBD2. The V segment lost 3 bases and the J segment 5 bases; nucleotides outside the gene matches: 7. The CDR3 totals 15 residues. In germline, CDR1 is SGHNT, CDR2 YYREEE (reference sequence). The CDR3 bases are TGTGCCAGCAGCTATAGCGGGAGTTACGGAGATACGCAGTATTTT. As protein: CASSYSGSYGDTQYF.

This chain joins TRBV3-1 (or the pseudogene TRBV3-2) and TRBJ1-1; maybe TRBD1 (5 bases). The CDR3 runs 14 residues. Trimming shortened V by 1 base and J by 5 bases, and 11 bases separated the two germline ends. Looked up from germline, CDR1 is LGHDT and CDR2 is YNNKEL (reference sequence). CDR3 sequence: CASSQGRGWTEAFF. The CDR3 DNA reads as TGTGCCAGCAGCCAAGGTAGGGGTTGGACTGAAGCTTTCTTT.

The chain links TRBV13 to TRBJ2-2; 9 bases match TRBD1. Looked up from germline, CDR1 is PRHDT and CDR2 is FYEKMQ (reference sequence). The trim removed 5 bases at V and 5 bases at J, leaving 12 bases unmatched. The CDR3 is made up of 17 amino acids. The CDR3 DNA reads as TGTGCCAGCAGCCATGCACAGGGGGCGGTTGGGACCGGGGAGCTGTTTTTT. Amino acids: CASSHAQGAVGTGELFF.

The CDR3 spells CASARDSPLDEQYF. In DNA form, the CDR3 reads TGTGCCAGCGCCCGGGACAGCCCTCTCGACGAGCAGTACTTC. This rearrangement joins TRBV7-9 to TRBJ2-7; the match to TRBD1 covers 7 bases. Per germline, CDR1 SEHNR and CDR2 FQNEAQ (reference sequence). V gave up 8 bases and J gave up 5 bases; unmatched junction bases: 12. This CDR3 has 14 amino acids.